This record covers a single T cell receptor beta chain. This may arise from a read error, as a much more abundant clone is one base away. TCR beta CDR3 regions were amplified from RNA transcripts. The TCR CDR3 first-round RT-PCR relied on the HTBI primer set. MiXCR, applied by TCRdb to the multiplex PCR reads, yields one record per CDR3 protein. The table has nearly 750,000 distinct CDR3 sequences, around 40% seen once. The CDR3 spans 14 residues. Between the trimmed V and J ends, which lost 5 bases and 3 bases, there was a span of 16 bases. CDR1 is DFQATT, CDR2 SNEGSKA, per germline (reference sequence). This record comes from a study of T cells in Graves' hyperthyroidism and ophthalmopathy. Study-level information: Once the initial diagnosis was made, peripheral blood was obtained before any treatment.

Sequencing was performed on blood. The chain combines TRBV20-1 with TRBJ1-1; D might be TRBD1 (5 bases). The receptor was derived from a woman between 40 and 50 years old with Graves' hyperthyroidism. The CDR3 region is CSARGWGVYTEAFF. The CDR3 DNA sequence: TGCAGTGCTCGGGGATGGGGCGTTTACACTGAAGCTTTCTTT.